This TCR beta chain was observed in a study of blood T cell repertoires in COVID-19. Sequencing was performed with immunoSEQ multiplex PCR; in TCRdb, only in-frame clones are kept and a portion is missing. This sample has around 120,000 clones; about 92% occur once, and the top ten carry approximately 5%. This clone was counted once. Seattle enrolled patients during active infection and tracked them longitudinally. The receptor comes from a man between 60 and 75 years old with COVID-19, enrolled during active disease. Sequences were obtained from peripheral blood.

The CDR3 sequence: CASSADREFEAFF. For the CDR3, the DNA is TGCGCCAGCAGCGCAGACAGGGAGTTTGAAGCTTTCTTT. This chain uses TRBV5-1 with TRBJ1-1; 7 positions agree with TRBD1. Germline CDR1 SGHRS, CDR2 YFSETQ. CDR3 length equals 13 residues. The J segment lost 7 bases and the V segment lost 4 bases, leaving 7 bases of the junction unmatched.